Listed here is a single T cell receptor beta chain. The data were obtained in a study of blood T cell repertoires in COVID-19. Study overall: Samples representing acute and convalescent COVID-19 were sourced from the United States, Italy and Spain. From T cells, B-cell-depleted T cells, or PBMCs came the material, which was cDNA or gDNA.

Participant reports of clinical history set cohort assignment. In the authors' workflow: Reference gene primers were amplified, and this amplification served to estimate nucleated cell counts. Method: immunoSEQ multiplex PCR; TCRdb's copy keeps in-frame clones and lacks some. Clone size and the V and J calls come from that table; the DNA yielded D and trimming. The sample lists about 260,000 clones, about 82% seen once, with 2% to 2.5% in the top ten. Looked up from germline, CDR1 is SNHLY and CDR2 is FYNNEI. V dropped 0 bases and J dropped 0 bases, with 7 bases sitting between them. The CDR3 has 15 amino acids.

The sample comprised PBMCs or T cells enriched from blood (not recorded which). V usage is TRBV2 and J usage is TRBJ2-3; D perhaps matches TRBD2 (5 bases). The receptor was derived from a woman aged 45-60 years who had recovered from COVID-19. The CDR3 sequence: CASSEAGASTDTQYF. In nucleotides, the CDR3 is TGTGCCAGCAGTGAAGCGGGAGCCAGCACAGATACGCAGTATTTT.